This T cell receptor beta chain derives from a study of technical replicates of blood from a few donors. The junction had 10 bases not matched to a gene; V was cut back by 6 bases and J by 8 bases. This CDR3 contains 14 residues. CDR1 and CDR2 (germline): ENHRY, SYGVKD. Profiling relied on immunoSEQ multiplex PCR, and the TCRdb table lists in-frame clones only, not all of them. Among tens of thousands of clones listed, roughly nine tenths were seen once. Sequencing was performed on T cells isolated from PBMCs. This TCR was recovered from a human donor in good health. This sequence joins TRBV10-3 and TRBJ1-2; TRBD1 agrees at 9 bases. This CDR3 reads CAIRGTGGAYGYTF. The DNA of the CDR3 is TGTGCCATCAGGGGCACAGGGGGCGCTTACGGCTACACCTTC.